The source of this T cell receptor beta chain is a study of blood T cell repertoires in COVID-19. Study details: Acute and convalescent COVID-19 samples came from the United States, Italy and Spain. PBMCs, B-cell-depleted T cells, or T cells were the source of the cDNA or gDNA that made up the material.

Trimming shortened V by 6 bases and J by 6 bases, and 21 bases separated the two germline ends. The CDR3 has 15 residues. In germline, CDR1 is SNHLY, CDR2 FYNNEI. Generated by immunoSEQ multiplex PCR, the TCRdb table keeps only in-frame clones and is missing some. The top ten hold about 8.9% of the sample, which has about 70,000 clones, roughly nine tenths seen once. This sequence was found in a man aged 45-60 years with active COVID-19. This sequence joins TRBV2 and TRBJ2-7; D remains unclear. The sequencing input was peripheral blood. The CDR3 loop is CASSPVDSRAGEQYF. DNA of the CDR3: TGTGCCAGCAGCCCCGTTGATAGCCGTGCCGGCGAGCAGTACTTC. Full variable domain (outside the CDR3, taken from reference TRBV2 and TRBJ2-7): EPEVTQTPSHQVTQMGQEVILRCVPISNHLYFYWYRQILGQKVEFLVSFYNNEISEKSEIFDDQFSVERPDGSNFTLKIRSTKLEDSAMYFCASSPVDSRAGEQYFGPGTRLTVT.